This T cell receptor beta chain was obtained from a study of T cells in Graves' hyperthyroidism and ophthalmopathy. TCR beta CDR3 sequences were amplified from RNA transcripts. With the HTBI primer set, the TCR CDR3 went through a first round of RT-PCR. From the multiplex PCR reads, TCRdb called clonotypes with MiXCR, one entry per CDR3 protein. The sample holds about 720,000 distinct CDR3 sequences, around 17% seen once. This clonotype was picked up a small number of times. CDR1 MNHNS and CDR2 SASEGT come from the germline V gene. Trimming took off 10 bases at V and 2 bases at J, with 18 bases between the two ends. This CDR3 has 15 amino acids.

Source material: blood. The clonotype was recovered from a man younger than 35 with Graves' hyperthyroidism. This chain connects TRBV6-1 to TRBJ2-1; perhaps TRBD1 as D (6 bases). CDR3 nucleotides: TGTGCCACGGCCAGGGGACGTTCTACCTACAATGAGCAGTTCTTC. Encoded protein: CATARGRSTYNEQFF.